This T cell receptor beta chain was identified in a study of CXCR3-negative and CXCR3-positive naive CD8 T cells. Study results and limitations: CXCR3-positive naive cells had TRB CDR3s that were more hydrophobic than CXCR3-negative naive cells had.

UMI labels and 5' RACE were used to prepare the TRB cDNA libraries. After re-calling the 5' RACE reads, TCRdb lists one entry per CDR3 protein, DNA absent. The clone table shows 140,000 to 150,000 distinct CDR3 sequences, with the ten largest holding about 0.28%. With respect to this clonotype: Its antigen is unknown.

The CDR3 totals 12 residues. Germline V lookup: CDR1 SQVTM, CDR2 ANQGSEA. The sample consisted of naive CXCR3+ CD8+ T cells from blood. Subset indicated: CD45RO-CCR7+CD27+CD95- naive CD8+ T cells expressing CXCR3 (TNR3+). The chain has TRBV29-1 and TRBJ2-2. The sequence derives from a human donor in good health. Some clones in this sample may be carry-over from other donors' samples. CDR3 residues: CSVGTNTGELFF.